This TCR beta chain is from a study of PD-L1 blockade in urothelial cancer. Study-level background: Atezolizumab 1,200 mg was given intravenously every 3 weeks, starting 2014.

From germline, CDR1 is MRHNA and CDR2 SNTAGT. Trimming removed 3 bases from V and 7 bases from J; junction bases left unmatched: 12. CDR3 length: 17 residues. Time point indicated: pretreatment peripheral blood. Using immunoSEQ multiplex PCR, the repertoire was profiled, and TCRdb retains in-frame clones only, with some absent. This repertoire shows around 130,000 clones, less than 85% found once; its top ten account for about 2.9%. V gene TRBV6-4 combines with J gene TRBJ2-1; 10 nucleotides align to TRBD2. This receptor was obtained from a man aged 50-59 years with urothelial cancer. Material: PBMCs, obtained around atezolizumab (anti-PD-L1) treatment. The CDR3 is CASSDGVGTSAINEQFF. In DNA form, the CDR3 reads TGTGCCAGCAGTGATGGTGTGGGGACTAGCGCAATTAATGAGCAGTTCTTC.